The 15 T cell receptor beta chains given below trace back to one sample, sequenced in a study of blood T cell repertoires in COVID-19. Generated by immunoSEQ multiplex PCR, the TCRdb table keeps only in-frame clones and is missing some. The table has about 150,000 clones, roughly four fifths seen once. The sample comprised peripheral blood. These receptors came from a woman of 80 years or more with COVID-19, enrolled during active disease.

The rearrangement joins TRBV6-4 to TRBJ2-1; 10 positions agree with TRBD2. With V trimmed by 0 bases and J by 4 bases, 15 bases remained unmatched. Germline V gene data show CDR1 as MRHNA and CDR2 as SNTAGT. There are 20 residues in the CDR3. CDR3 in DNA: TGTGCCAGCAGTGACTCTCCCCGATTGGGAGCGGGGGGGATTTACAATGAGCAGTTCTTC. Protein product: CASSDSPRLGAGGIYNEQFF.

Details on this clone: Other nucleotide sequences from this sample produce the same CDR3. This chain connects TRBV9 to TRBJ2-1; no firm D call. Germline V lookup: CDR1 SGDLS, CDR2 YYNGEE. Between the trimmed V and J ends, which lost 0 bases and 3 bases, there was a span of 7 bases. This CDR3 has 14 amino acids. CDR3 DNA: TGTGCCAGCAGCGTAGGATCCGGCTACAATGAGCAGTTCTTC. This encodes CASSVGSGYNEQFF.

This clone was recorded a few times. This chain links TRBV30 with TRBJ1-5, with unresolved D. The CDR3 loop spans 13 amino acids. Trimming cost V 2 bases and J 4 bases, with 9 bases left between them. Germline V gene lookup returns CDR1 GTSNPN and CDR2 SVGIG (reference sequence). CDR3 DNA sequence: TGTGCCTGGAGTACGGGGAGGAATCAGCCCCAGCATTTT. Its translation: CAWSTGRNQPQHF.

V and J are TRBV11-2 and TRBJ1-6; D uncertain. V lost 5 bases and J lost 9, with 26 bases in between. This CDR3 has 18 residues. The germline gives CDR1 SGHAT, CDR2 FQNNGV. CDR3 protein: CASSPWVVAAGGGSPLHF. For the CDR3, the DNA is TGTGCCAGCAGCCCCTGGGTTGTGGCGGCAGGAGGTGGTTCACCCCTCCACTTT.

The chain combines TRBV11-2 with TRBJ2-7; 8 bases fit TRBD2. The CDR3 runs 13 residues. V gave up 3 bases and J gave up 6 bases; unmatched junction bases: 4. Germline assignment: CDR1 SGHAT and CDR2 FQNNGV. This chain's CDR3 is CASSFARGAEQYF. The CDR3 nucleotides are TGTGCCAGCAGCTTTGCGCGGGGGGCCGAGCAGTACTTC.

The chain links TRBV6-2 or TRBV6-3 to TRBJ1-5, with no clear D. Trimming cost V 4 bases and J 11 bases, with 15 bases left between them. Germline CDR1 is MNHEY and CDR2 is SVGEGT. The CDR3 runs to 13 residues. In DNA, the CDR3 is TGTGCCAGCAGTTTGGAGGGCCTCGGGACCCAGCATTTT. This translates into CASSLEGLGTQHF.

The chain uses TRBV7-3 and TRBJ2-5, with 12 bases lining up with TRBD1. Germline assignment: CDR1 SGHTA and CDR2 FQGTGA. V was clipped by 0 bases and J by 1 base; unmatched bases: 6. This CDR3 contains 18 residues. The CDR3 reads CASSLTGTGGLLQETQYF. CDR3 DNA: TGTGCCAGCAGCTTAACGGGGACAGGGGGCCTCCTCCAAGAGACCCAGTACTTC. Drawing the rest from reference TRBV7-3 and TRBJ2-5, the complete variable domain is GAGVSQTPSNKVTEKGKYVELRCDPISGHTALYWYRQSLGQGPEFLIYFQGTGAADDSGLPNDRFFAVRPEGSVSTLKIQRTERGDSAVYLCASSLTGTGGLLQETQYFGPGTRLLVL.

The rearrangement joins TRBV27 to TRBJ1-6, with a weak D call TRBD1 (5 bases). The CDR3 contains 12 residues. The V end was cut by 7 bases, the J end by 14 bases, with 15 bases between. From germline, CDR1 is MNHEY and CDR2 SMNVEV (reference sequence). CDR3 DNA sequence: TGTGCCAGCACCCATCAGGGTCCGGCCCTCCACTTT. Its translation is CASTHQGPALHF.

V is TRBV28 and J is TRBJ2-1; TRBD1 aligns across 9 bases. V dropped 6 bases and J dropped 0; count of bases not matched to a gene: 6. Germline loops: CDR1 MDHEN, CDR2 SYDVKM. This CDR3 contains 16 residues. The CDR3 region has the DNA TGTGCCAGCAGAAGACAGGGGGTTACCTCCTACAATGAGCAGTTCTTC. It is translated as CASRRQGVTSYNEQFF.

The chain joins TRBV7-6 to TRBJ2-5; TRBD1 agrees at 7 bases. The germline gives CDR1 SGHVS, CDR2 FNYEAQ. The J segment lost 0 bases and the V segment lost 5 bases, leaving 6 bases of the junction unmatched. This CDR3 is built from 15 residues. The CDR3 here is CASSGDRENQETQYF. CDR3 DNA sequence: TGTGCCAGCAGCGGAGACAGGGAAAACCAAGAGACCCAGTACTTC.

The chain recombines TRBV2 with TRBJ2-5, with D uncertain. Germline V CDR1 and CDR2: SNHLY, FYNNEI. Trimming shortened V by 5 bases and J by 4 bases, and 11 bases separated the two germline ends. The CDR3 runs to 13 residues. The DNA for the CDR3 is TGTGCCAGCAGTTGGTCCGAGCGAGAGACCCAGTACTTC. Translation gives CASSWSERETQYF. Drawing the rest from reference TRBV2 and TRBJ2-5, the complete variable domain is EPEVTQTPSHQVTQMGQEVILRCVPISNHLYFYWYRQILGQKVEFLVSFYNNEISEKSEIFDDQFSVERPDGSNFTLKIRSTKLEDSAMYFCASSWSERETQYFGPGTRLLVL.

The CDR3 spells CASSQRQGPYYEQYF. The CDR3 region has the DNA TGTGCCAGCAGCCAACGACAGGGTCCCTACTACGAGCAGTACTTC. The rearrangement links TRBV7-2 to TRBJ2-7, with 7 bases matching TRBD1. In germline, CDR1 is SGHTA, CDR2 FQGNSA. This CDR3 is 15 amino acids long. The V gene end was trimmed by 5 bases and the J gene end by 3 bases; junction bases not matched to a gene: 10.

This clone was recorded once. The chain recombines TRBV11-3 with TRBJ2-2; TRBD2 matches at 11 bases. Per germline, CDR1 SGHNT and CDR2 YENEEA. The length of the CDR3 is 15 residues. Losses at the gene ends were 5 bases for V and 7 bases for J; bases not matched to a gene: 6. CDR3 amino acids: CASSQLAGEVGELFF. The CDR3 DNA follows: TGTGCCAGCAGCCAACTAGCGGGAGAAGTCGGGGAGCTGTTTTTT.

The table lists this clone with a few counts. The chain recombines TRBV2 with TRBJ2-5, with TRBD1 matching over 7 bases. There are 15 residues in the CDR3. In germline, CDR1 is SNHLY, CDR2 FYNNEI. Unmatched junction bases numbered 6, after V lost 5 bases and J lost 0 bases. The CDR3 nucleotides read TGTGCCAGCAGTAAAAACAGGGGAAACCAAGAGACCCAGTACTTC. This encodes CASSKNRGNQETQYF.

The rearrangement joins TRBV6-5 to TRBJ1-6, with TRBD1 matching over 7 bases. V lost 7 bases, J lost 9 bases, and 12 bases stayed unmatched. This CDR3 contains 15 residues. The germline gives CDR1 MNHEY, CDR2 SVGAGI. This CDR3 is CASKIGPKGASPLHF. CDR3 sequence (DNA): TGTGCCAGCAAGATTGGCCCGAAGGGGGCTTCACCCCTCCACTTT.